The 26 T cell receptor beta chains listed next were all sequenced from one sample in a study of cytomegalovirus exposure and HLA in healthy donors. TCRdb's copy holds only in-frame clones and misses some; the assay was immunoSEQ multiplex PCR. This sample has 130,000 to 150,000 clones, with roughly nine tenths found just once. What was sequenced was PBMCs. The receptors were gathered from a woman under 30 in good health and CMV-seropositive.

The V and J genes are TRBV6-1 and TRBJ2-3, with D hard to call. This CDR3 is 14 amino acids long. V lost 6 bases, J lost 0 bases, and 10 bases lay in between. Per the germline V gene, CDR1 is MNHNS and CDR2 is SASEGT. CDR3: CASRVSTSTDTQYF. The CDR3 nucleotides read TGTGCCAGCAGGGTTTCCACTAGCACAGATACGCAGTATTTT.

This clone was detected a few times. V gene TRBV2 combines with J gene TRBJ2-5, with 7 positions matching TRBD2. V was pared by 2 bases and J by 9 bases, with 12 bases of the junction left unmatched. This CDR3 contains 15 residues. Germline V gene lookup returns CDR1 SNHLY and CDR2 FYNNEI. The CDR3 loop reads CASSEWGGDVGAQYF. CDR3 DNA: TGTGCCAGCAGTGAATGGGGGGGAGATGTGGGAGCCCAGTACTTC.

The rearrangement joins TRBV11-3 to TRBJ2-5, with D possibly matching TRBD2 (7 bases). Trimming left V 1 base short and J 1 base short, with 25 bases between. There are 20 residues in the CDR3. CDR1 and CDR2 from the germline V gene are SGHNT and YENEEA. CDR3 in DNA: TGTGCCAGCAGCTTAGGACGGCCTTGGGGGGCGGGGGCCCCCCAAGAGACCCAGTACTTC. The encoded protein is CASSLGRPWGAGAPQETQYF. The whole variable domain, remainder taken from reference TRBV11-3 and TRBJ2-5, is EAGVVQSPRYKIIEKKQPVAFWCNPISGHNTLYWYLQNLGQGPELLIRYENEEAVDDSQLPKDRFSAERLKGVDSTLKIQPAELGDSAVYLCASSLGRPWGAGAPQETQYFGPGTRLLVL.

The chain uses TRBV10-3 and TRBJ2-4; TRBD1 aligns across 8 bases. The CDR3 length is 15 residues. Germline V gives CDR1 ENHRY, CDR2 SYGVKD. After removal of 3 bases from V and 7 bases from J, the junction contained 8 bases not matched to a gene. The CDR3 coding sequence is TGTGCCATCAGTGAAAGTGGGACAGGTCGGAACATTCAGTACTTC. This translates into CAISESGTGRNIQYF.

The sample holds one count of this clone. The gene calls are TRBV7-2 and TRBJ2-2; possibly TRBD1 for D (7 bases). V dropped 5 bases and J dropped 4 bases, with 20 bases sitting between them. Looked up from germline, CDR1 is SGHTA and CDR2 is FQGNSA. CDR3 length: 17 amino acids. The CDR3, as DNA: TGTGCCAGCAGCCCCCGCTCAGGGGGAGGAAGCACCGGGGAGCTGTTTTTT. Its translation: CASSPRSGGGSTGELFF. The full variable domain, rest sourced from reference TRBV7-2 and TRBJ2-2, is GAGVSQSPSNKVTEKGKDVELRCDPISGHTALYWYRQSLGQGLEFLIYFQGNSAPDKSGLPSDRFSAERTGGSVSTLTIQRTQQEDSAVYLCASSPRSGGGSTGELFFGEGSRLTVL.

This chain uses TRBV6-5 with TRBJ1-2; D may be TRBD1 (5 bases). V was clipped by 5 bases and J by 5 bases, with 18 bases between them. This CDR3 region has 15 residues. The germline CDR1 and CDR2 sequences are MNHEY and SVGAGI. CDR3 protein: CASSTDEVGRYGYTF. Here the CDR3 DNA reads TGTGCCAGCAGTACTGACGAGGTGGGGCGGTATGGCTACACCTTC.

This chain uses TRBV5-4 with TRBJ2-1; the match to TRBD1 covers 8 bases. Trimming removed 0 bases from V and 2 bases from J; junction bases left unmatched: 4. The CDR3 totals 16 residues. Germline V lookup: CDR1 SGHNT, CDR2 YYREEE (reference sequence). In DNA form, the CDR3 reads TGTGCCAGCAGCTTGGCCGGACAGGGTACCTACAATGAGCAGTTCTTC. It encodes CASSLAGQGTYNEQFF.

The chain links TRBV5-4 to TRBJ2-5; 7 bases are shared with TRBD2. The J segment lost 7 bases and the V segment lost 4 bases, leaving 16 bases of the junction unmatched. Looked up from germline, CDR1 is SGHNT and CDR2 is YYREEE (reference sequence). CDR3 length: 16 residues. The CDR3 sequence is CASSPRTRGRERTQYF. The CDR3 region has the DNA TGTGCCAGCAGCCCACGGACTAGAGGAAGAGAAAGGACCCAGTACTTC.

The chain is built from TRBV6-6 and TRBJ1-4; 7 positions match TRBD1. With V trimmed by 6 bases and J by 1 base, 2 bases remained unmatched. The CDR3 sequence is 14 residues long. Germline V CDR1 and CDR2: MNHNY, SVGAGI (reference sequence). The CDR3 sequence: CASRHRGTNEKLFF. The CDR3 DNA follows: TGTGCCAGCAGGCACAGGGGAACTAATGAAAAACTGTTTTTT.

This chain uses TRBV7-2 with TRBJ2-7; 8 bases line up with TRBD2. This CDR3 comprises 17 residues. After removal of 3 bases from V and 4 bases from J, the junction contained 14 bases not matched to a gene. Germline CDR1 and CDR2: SGHTA and FQGNSA. As DNA, the CDR3 is TGTGCCAGCAGCTTGCCGTTTAGCGGGGACACCAAATACGAGCAGTACTTC. It translates to CASSLPFSGDTKYEQYF.

The chain employs TRBV4-1 and TRBJ1-1; D not certain. V was pared by 3 bases and J by 4 bases, with 9 bases between. The CDR3 sequence is 13 residues long. Germline assignment: CDR1 MGHRA and CDR2 YSYEKL. For the CDR3, the DNA is TGCGCCAGCAGCCACCCAGGTGTCACTGAAGCTTTCTTT. Translating gives CASSHPGVTEAFF.

CDR3 bases: TGTGCCACCAGCGGGAGTGGCCCCTATGGCTACACCTTC. Protein sequence: CATSGSGPYGYTF. V and J are TRBV15 and TRBJ1-2; D unclear. V dropped 5 bases and J dropped 4 bases, with 11 bases sitting between them. Germline V gene lookup returns CDR1 LNHNV and CDR2 YYDKDF (reference sequence). The CDR3 contains 13 residues.

The V and J genes are TRBV5-5 and TRBJ1-5, with 9 bases that match TRBD1. V lost 0 bases, J lost 3 bases, and 4 bases stayed unmatched. Germline values: CDR1 SGHKS, CDR2 YYEKEE (reference sequence). This CDR3 region has 16 residues. DNA of the CDR3: TGTGCCAGCAGCTTGGGAGGGACAGGGTACAATCAGCCCCAGCATTTT. Protein product: CASSLGGTGYNQPQHF.

This chain connects TRBV7-9 to TRBJ1-4; possibly TRBD1 for D (5 bases). CDR3 length: 16 amino acids. The germline V and J ends were trimmed by 1 base and 8 bases, with 17 bases remaining between them. CDR1 SEHNR and CDR2 FQNEAQ come from the germline V gene (reference sequence). CDR3 region: CASSLERDGALEKLFF. The DNA for the CDR3 is TGTGCCAGCAGCTTAGAGCGCGATGGGGCCCTCGAAAAACTGTTTTTT. Based on the CDR3 plus reference TRBV7-9 and TRBJ1-4, the full variable domain is DTGVSQNPRHKITKRGQNVTFRCDPISEHNRLYWYRQTLGQGPEFLTYFQNEAQLEKSRLLSDRFSAERPKGSFSTLEIQRTEQGDSAMYLCASSLERDGALEKLFFGSGTQLSVL.

V and J are TRBV6-6 and TRBJ2-7, with 12 bases aligning to TRBD1. CDR1 and CDR2 (germline): MNHNY, SVGAGI (reference sequence). V gave up 3 bases and J gave up 6 bases; unmatched junction bases: 9. This CDR3 has 16 residues. The CDR3 here is CASSYPRDRGLGEQYF. The CDR3 DNA is TGTGCCAGCAGTTATCCCCGGGACAGGGGGCTTGGCGAGCAGTACTTC.

The chain couples TRBV28 to TRBJ2-7, with 11 bases aligning to TRBD1. The germline gives CDR1 MDHEN, CDR2 SYDVKM. The CDR3 loop spans 15 amino acids. J lost 3 bases, V lost 3 bases, and 4 bases had no gene match. The CDR3 nucleotides are TGTGCCAGCAGTTTTTGGACAGGGGGCTTCTACGAGCAGTACTTC. Amino acids: CASSFWTGGFYEQYF.

CDR3 sequence: CAISESTGVNYGYTF. CDR3 DNA: TGTGCCATCAGTGAGTCGACAGGGGTAAACTATGGCTACACCTTC. The chain is built from TRBV10-3 and TRBJ1-2; 8 nucleotides match TRBD1. V trimming: 0 bases; J trimming: 2 bases; junction bases outside the gene matches: 2. The CDR3 runs 15 residues. CDR1 and CDR2 from the germline V gene are ENHRY and SYGVKD.

DNA of the CDR3: TGTGCCAGCACGAACGACAGGGGAAGGAACGAGCAGTACTTC. Translation gives CASTNDRGRNEQYF. This chain uses TRBV7-9 with TRBJ2-7; 8 bases match TRBD1. This CDR3 comprises 14 residues. V gave up 7 bases and J gave up 5 bases; unmatched junction bases: 10. CDR1 is SEHNR, CDR2 FQNEAQ, per germline (reference sequence).

This chain uses TRBV6-6 with TRBJ2-7; TRBD1 matches at 8 bases. Losses at the gene ends were 5 bases for V and 5 bases for J; bases not matched to a gene: 8. Per germline, CDR1 MNHNY and CDR2 SVGAGI (reference sequence). The CDR3 spans 14 residues. The CDR3 protein is CASSPGQGGNEQYF. Here the CDR3 DNA reads TGTGCCAGCAGTCCCGGACAGGGTGGCAACGAGCAGTACTTC.

The V and J genes are TRBV6-5 and TRBJ2-7; perhaps TRBD2 as D (6 bases). The CDR3 is 12 residues long. Germline lookup yields CDR1 MNHEY and CDR2 SVGAGI. V dropped 7 bases and J dropped 7 bases, with 14 bases sitting between them. The CDR3 region is CASTPGVGEQYF. In nucleotides, the CDR3 is TGTGCCAGCACCCCGGGGGTAGGTGAGCAGTACTTC.

The V gene is TRBV5-1, the J gene TRBJ2-2, with 7 bases fitting TRBD1. Germline V CDR1 and CDR2: SGHRS, YFSETQ. With V trimmed by 1 base and J by 1 base, 1 base remained unmatched. The CDR3 loop spans 15 amino acids. CDR3 residues: CASSLRTGNTGELFF. In DNA, the CDR3 is TGCGCCAGCAGCTTGCGGACAGGGAACACCGGGGAGCTGTTTTTT.

This chain connects TRBV2 to TRBJ1-2; 10 bases map to TRBD1. J lost 3 bases, V lost 4 bases, and 20 bases had no gene match. Germline CDR1 is SNHLY and CDR2 is FYNNEI. The CDR3 loop spans 20 amino acids. The chain's CDR3 is CASSASTPGQGKFKDYGYTF. The CDR3 region has the DNA TGTGCCAGCAGTGCTTCCACCCCGGGACAGGGGAAATTCAAGGACTATGGCTACACCTTC.

V gene TRBV30 combines with J gene TRBJ1-2; 9 nucleotides agree with TRBD1. Per the germline V gene, CDR1 is GTSNPN and CDR2 is SVGIG (reference sequence). The CDR3 runs to 14 residues. With V trimmed by 5 bases and J by 6 bases, 10 bases remained unmatched. In DNA, the CDR3 is TGTGCCTGGGGAACAGGGGGCGCTTCCAATGGCTACACCTTC. Translation: CAWGTGGASNGYTF.

The chain is built from TRBV6-6 and TRBJ2-3, with TRBD1 identical over 11 bases. The CDR3 totals 13 residues. With 10 bases clipped from V and 3 bases from J, the junction kept 3 bases outside the gene matches. Per the germline V gene, CDR1 is MNHNY and CDR2 is SVGAGI (reference sequence). The CDR3 spells CATGTGGTDTQYF. The CDR3 DNA reads as TGTGCCACCGGGACAGGGGGGACAGATACGCAGTATTTT.

The rearrangement links TRBV14 to TRBJ2-2, with 10 bases fitting TRBD1. Germline V CDR1 and CDR2: SGHDN, FVKESK. The V gene end was trimmed by 4 bases and the J gene end by 9 bases; junction bases not matched to a gene: 5. CDR3 length: 14 amino acids. CDR3 sequence (DNA): TGTGCCAGCAGCCGCTCGGACAGGGGGAGGGAGCTGTTTTTT. Translated, it gives CASSRSDRGRELFF.

The chain links TRBV28 to TRBJ1-1; 9 bases are a match to TRBD1. V dropped 2 bases and J dropped 5; count of bases not matched to a gene: 6. Germline CDR1 reads MDHEN; CDR2 reads SYDVKM. The CDR3 length is 15 residues. The DNA of the CDR3 is TGTGCCAGCAGTTTAAACCCGACAGGGGGTACTGAAGCTTTCTTT. Translating it yields CASSLNPTGGTEAFF.